The subject of this entry is one TCR beta chain. The sample originates from a study of blood T cell repertoires in COVID-19. TCRdb's table, derived via immunoSEQ multiplex PCR, lists solely in-frame clones and lacks some. The table records about 250,000 clones, roughly nine tenths of them present only once. The ends were cut back, 3 bases at V and 4 bases at J, with 12 bases in the middle. Germline CDR1 reads MDHEN; CDR2 reads SYDVKM. This CDR3 is built from 14 residues. The study drew participants aged about 18 to 95 years from some 25 US areas. Material: PBMCs or T cells enriched from blood (not recorded which). The chain is built from TRBV28 and TRBJ1-2; D gene ambiguous. The receptor comes from a woman between 50 and 59 years old who had recovered from COVID-19. CDR3 DNA: TGTGCCAGCAGTTTGGAGGTCGGCGGCTATGGCTACACCTTC. This sequence encodes CASSLEVGGYGYTF.